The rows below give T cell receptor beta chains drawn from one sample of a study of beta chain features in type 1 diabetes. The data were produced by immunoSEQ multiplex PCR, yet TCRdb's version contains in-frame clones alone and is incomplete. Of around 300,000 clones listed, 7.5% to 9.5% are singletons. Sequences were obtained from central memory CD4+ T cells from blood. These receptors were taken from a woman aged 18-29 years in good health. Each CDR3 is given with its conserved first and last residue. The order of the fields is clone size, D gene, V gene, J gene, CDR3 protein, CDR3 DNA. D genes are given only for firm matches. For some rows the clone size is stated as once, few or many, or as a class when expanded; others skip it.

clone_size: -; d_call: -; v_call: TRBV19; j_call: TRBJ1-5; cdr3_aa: CASSIDRDQPQHF; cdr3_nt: TGTGCCAGTAGTATAGACCGAGATCAGCCCCAGCATTTT
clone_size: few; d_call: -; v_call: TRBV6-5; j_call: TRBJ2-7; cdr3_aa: CASSPTLSSYEQYF; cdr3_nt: TGTGCCAGCAGCCCGACTCTAAGCTCCTACGAGCAGTACTTC
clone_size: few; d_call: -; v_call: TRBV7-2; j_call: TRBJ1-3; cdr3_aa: CASSRGLLSGNTIYF; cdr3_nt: TGTGCCAGCAGCAGGGGACTTTTATCCGGAAACACCATATATTTT
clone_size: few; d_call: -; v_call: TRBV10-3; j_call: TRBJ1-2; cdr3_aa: CAISEQGSYGYTF; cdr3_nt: TGTGCCATCAGTGAACAGGGTTCCTATGGCTACACCTTC
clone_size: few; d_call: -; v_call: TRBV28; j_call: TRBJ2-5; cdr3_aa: CASARSRETQYF; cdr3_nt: TGTGCCAGCGCTCGCAGTAGGGAGACCCAGTACTTC
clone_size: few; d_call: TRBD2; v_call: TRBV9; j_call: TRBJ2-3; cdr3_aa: CASSVGSSGGAPTDTQYF; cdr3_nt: TGTGCCAGCAGCGTAGGATCTAGCGGGGGGGCGCCCACAGATACGCAGTATTTT
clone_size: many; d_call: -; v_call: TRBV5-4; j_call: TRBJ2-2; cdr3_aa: CASSLAITGNTGELFF; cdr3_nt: TGTGCCAGCAGCTTGGCCATTACGGGGAACACCGGGGAGCTGTTTTTT
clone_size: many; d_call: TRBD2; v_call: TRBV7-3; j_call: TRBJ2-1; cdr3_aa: CASSLGGTSTYNEQFF; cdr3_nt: TGTGCCAGCAGCTTGGGGGGGACCTCCACCTACAATGAGCAGTTCTTC
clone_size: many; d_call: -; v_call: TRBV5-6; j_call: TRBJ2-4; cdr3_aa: CASSRANIQYF; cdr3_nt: TGTGCCAGCAGCCGGGCAAACATTCAGTACTTC
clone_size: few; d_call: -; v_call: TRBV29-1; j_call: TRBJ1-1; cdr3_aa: CRALSSTEAFF; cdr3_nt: TGCAGAGCGTTGTCTAGCACTGAAGCTTTCTTT
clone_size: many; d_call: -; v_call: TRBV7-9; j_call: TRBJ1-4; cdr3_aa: CASSLGVGKLFF; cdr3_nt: TGTGCCAGCAGCTTAGGGGTTGGAAAACTGTTTTTT
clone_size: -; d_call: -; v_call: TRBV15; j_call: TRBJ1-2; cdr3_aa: CATSSWAGDGGYTF; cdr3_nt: TGTGCCACCAGCAGTTGGGCGGGGGACGGTGGCTACACCTTC
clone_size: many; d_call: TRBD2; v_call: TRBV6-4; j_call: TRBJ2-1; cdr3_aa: CATSLAGGPWDEQFF; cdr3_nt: TGTGCCACATCTCTAGCGGGAGGGCCCTGGGATGAGCAGTTCTTC
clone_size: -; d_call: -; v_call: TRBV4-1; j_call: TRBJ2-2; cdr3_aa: CASSQVVRGSGELFF; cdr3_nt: TGCGCCAGCAGCCAAGTAGTGAGGGGGAGCGGGGAGCTGTTTTTT
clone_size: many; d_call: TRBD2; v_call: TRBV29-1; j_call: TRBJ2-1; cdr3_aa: CSVELAGGVEQFF; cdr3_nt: TGCAGCGTTGAACTAGCGGGGGGGGTTGAGCAGTTCTTC
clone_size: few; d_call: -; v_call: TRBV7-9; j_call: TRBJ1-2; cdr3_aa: CASSVRDNYGYTF; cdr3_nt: TGTGCCAGCAGCGTCAGGGATAACTATGGCTACACCTTC
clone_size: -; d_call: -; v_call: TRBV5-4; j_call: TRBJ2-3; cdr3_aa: CASREQGDTQYF; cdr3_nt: TGTGCCAGCAGGGAACAGGGAGATACGCAGTATTTT
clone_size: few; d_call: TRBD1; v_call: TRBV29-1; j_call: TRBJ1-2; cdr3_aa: CSVQWQGEDYGYTF; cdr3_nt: TGCAGCGTTCAGTGGCAGGGGGAGGATTATGGCTACACCTTC
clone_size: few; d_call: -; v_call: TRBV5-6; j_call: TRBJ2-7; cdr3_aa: CASSLPVISAGQYF; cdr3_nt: TGTGCCAGCAGCTTACCCGTGATTTCGGCGGGGCAGTACTTC
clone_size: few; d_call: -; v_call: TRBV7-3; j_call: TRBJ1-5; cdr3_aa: CASSLPRNQRNQPQHF; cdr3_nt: TGTGCCAGCAGCTTACCACGAAACCAACGGAATCAGCCCCAGCATTTT
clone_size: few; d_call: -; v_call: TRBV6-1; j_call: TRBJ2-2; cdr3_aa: CASSILISGTGELFF; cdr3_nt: TGTGCCAGCAGTATTTTAATCTCGGGCACCGGGGAGCTGTTTTTT
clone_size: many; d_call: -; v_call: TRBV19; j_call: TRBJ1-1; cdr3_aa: CASTPLSTDEAFF; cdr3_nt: TGTGCCAGTACTCCCCTGTCTACGGATGAAGCTTTCTTT
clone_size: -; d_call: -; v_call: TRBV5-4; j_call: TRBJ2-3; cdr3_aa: CASSLRLGTDTQYF; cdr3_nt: TGTGCCAGCAGCTTACGGTTAGGGACAGATACGCAGTATTTT
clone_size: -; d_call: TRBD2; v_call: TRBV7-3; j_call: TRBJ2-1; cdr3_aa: CASSLSSGSAYNEQFF; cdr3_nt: TGTGCCAGCAGCTTGTCTAGCGGGAGTGCCTACAATGAGCAGTTCTTC
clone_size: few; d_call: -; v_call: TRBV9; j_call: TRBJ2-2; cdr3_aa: CASSVRQYQLFF; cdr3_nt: TGTGCCAGCAGCGTACGACAGTACCAGCTGTTTTTT
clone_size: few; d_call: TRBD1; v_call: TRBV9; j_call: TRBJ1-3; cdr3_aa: CASSAQTGDGNTIYF; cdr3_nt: TGTGCCAGCAGCGCCCAGACAGGGGACGGAAACACCATATATTTT
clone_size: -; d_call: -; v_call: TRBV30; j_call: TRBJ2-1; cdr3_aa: CAWSVGWPGAGNEQFF; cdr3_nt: TGTGCCTGGAGTGTTGGGTGGCCTGGAGCTGGGAATGAGCAGTTCTTC
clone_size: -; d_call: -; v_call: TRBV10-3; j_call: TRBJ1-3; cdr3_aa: CAISAENTIYF; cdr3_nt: TGTGCCATCAGTGCTGAGAACACCATATATTTT
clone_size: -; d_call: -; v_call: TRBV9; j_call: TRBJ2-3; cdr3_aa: CASSVVGGRGDTQYF; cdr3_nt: TGTGCCAGCAGCGTAGTAGGAGGGCGGGGAGATACGCAGTATTTT
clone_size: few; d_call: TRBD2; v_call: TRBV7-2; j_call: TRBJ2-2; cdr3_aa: CASSFSGLAGDVGELFF; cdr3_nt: TGTGCCAGCAGCTTTTCCGGACTAGCGGGAGATGTCGGGGAGCTGTTTTTT
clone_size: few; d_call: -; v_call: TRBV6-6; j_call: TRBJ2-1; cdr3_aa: CASGGIGQYNEQFF; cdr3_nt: TGTGCCAGTGGGGGGATCGGACAGTACAATGAGCAGTTCTTC
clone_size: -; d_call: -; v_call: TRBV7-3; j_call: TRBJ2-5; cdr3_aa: CASSLRQLETQYF; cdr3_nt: TGTGCCAGCAGCTTAAGACAATTGGAGACCCAGTACTTC
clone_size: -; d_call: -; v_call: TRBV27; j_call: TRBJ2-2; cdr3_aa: CASSRTVNTGELFF; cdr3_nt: TGTGCCAGCAGCAGGACAGTGAACACCGGGGAGCTGTTTTTT
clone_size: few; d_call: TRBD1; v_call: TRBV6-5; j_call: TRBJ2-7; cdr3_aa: CASSYPRQGTYEQYF; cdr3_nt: TGTGCCAGCAGTTACCCTAGACAGGGTACCTACGAGCAGTACTTC
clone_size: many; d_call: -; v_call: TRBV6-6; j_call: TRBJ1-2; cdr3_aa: CASSPTGDYGYTF; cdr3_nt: TGTGCCAGCAGTCCGACAGGTGACTATGGCTACACCTTC
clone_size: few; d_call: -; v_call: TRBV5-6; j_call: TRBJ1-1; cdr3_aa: CASSLRSTEAFF; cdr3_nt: TGTGCCAGCAGCTTGAGGAGCACTGAAGCTTTCTTT
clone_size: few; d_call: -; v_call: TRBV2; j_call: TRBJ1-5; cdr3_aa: CASSGQQGGEPQHF; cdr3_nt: TGTGCCAGCAGTGGACAACAGGGAGGGGAGCCCCAGCATTTT
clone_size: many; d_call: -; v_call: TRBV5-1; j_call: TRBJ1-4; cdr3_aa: CASSSTSGTNEKLFF; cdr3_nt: TGCGCCAGCAGCTCCACTTCGGGGACTAATGAAAAACTGTTTTTT
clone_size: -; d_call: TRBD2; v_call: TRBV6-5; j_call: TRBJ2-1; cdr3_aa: CASRPVVAGGEEQFF; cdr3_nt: TGTGCCAGCAGGCCCGTGGTAGCGGGGGGTGAGGAGCAGTTCTTC
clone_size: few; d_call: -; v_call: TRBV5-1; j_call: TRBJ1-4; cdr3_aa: CASSFPDGEKLFF; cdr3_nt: TGCGCCAGCAGCTTCCCCGATGGTGAAAAACTGTTTTTT
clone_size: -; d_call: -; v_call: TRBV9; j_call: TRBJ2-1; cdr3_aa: CASSVEGSSGNEQFF; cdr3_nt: TGTGCCAGCAGCGTAGAGGGGAGTAGCGGCAATGAGCAGTTCTTC
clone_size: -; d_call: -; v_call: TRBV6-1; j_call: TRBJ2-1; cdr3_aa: CASSGSSGDPYNEQFF; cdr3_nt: TGTGCCAGCAGTGGAAGCTCAGGGGATCCATACAATGAGCAGTTCTTC
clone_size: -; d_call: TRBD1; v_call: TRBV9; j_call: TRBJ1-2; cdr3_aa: CASSPTGEGYTF; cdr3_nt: TGTGCCAGCAGCCCAACAGGGGAGGGCTACACCTTC
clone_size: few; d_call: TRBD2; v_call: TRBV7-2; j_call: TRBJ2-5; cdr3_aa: CASSLEGLAGRWETQYF; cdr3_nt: TGTGCCAGCAGCTTAGAAGGACTAGCGGGGCGTTGGGAGACCCAGTACTTC